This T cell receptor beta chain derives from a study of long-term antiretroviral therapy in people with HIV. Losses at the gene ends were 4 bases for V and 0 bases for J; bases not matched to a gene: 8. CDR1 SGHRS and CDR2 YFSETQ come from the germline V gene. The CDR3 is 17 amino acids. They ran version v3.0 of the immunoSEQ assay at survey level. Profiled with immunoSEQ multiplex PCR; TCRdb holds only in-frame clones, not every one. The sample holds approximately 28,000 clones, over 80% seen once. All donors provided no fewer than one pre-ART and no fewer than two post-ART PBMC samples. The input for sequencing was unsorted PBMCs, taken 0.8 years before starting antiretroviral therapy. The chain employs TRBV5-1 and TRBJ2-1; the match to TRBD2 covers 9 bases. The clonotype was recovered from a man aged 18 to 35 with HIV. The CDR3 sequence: CASSVGLAGDSYNEQFF. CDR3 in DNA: TGCGCCAGCAGCGTAGGATTAGCGGGAGACTCCTACAATGAGCAGTTCTTC.